Shown below are 16 T cell receptor beta chains from a single sample sequenced in a study of cytomegalovirus exposure and HLA in healthy donors. The PCR employed 60 Vbeta primers together with 13 Jbeta primers. Repertoires were generated with immunoSEQ multiplex PCR, while TCRdb's copy carries only in-frame clones and drops some. The table records 120,000 to 150,000 clones, around 80% of them present only once. The sequencing sample was made of PBMCs. The receptors here all came from a man aged 18 to 30 in good health and CMV-seropositive.

V gene TRBV28 combines with J gene TRBJ1-2; 10 nucleotides agree with TRBD1. Germline-derived CDR1 and CDR2 are MDHEN and SYDVKM. The CDR3 is 15 residues long. Losses at the gene ends were 8 bases for V and 4 bases for J; bases not matched to a gene: 10. CDR3 protein: CASFPRQGAPYGYTF. The CDR3 coding sequence is TGTGCCAGCTTTCCTCGACAGGGGGCCCCCTATGGCTACACCTTC.

The rearrangement uses TRBV5-4 and TRBJ1-5, with D perhaps matching TRBD1 (5 bases). The CDR3 extends over 13 amino acids. Looked up from germline, CDR1 is SGHNT and CDR2 is YYREEE (reference sequence). V was pared by 4 bases and J by 2 bases, with 7 bases between. The CDR3 spells CASSGGGNQPQHF. CDR3 sequence (DNA): TGTGCCAGCAGCGGGGGGGGCAATCAGCCCCAGCATTTT.

The chain couples TRBV5-1 to TRBJ2-5; maybe TRBD2 (7 bases). In germline, CDR1 is SGHRS, CDR2 YFSETQ. CDR3 length equals 15 residues. Trimming stripped 4 bases from V and 6 bases from J, with 19 bases between. The CDR3 region is CASSRSGGVEKTQYF. DNA for the CDR3: TGCGCCAGCAGCCGGTCGGGGGGCGTTGAAAAGACCCAGTACTTC.

In its sample, this clone was seen once. This chain connects TRBV7-2 to TRBJ2-7; maybe TRBD1 (6 bases). Trimming shortened V by 8 bases and J by 5 bases, and 19 bases separated the two germline ends. The CDR3 consists of 14 residues. Germline V gene data show CDR1 as SGHTA and CDR2 as FQGNSA. The CDR3 DNA reads TGTGCCAGCCAGGCCGTTGACAGGATCAACGAGCAGTACTTC. It yields the protein CASQAVDRINEQYF.

The V gene is TRBV7-8, the J gene TRBJ1-1; D is possibly TRBD1 (5 bases). Germline lookup yields CDR1 SGHVS and CDR2 FQNEAQ. Trimming pared 1 base from V and 0 bases from J, leaving 9 bases between. The CDR3 is made up of 15 amino acids. As DNA, the CDR3 is TGTGCCAGCAGCTTAGGGTCAGGGATGAACACTGAAGCTTTCTTT. It codes for CASSLGSGMNTEAFF.

This clone was found a few times. CDR3: CASSTQGRASSGANVLTF. CDR3 nucleotides: TGTGCCAGCTCAACCCAGGGTAGGGCGAGCTCTGGGGCCAACGTCCTGACTTTC. V and J are TRBV18 and TRBJ2-6, with D tentatively TRBD1 (5 bases). V lost 5 bases, J lost 0 bases, and 17 bases lay in between. Germline lookup yields CDR1 KGHSH and CDR2 LQKENI. The CDR3 runs 18 residues.

The chain carries TRBV7-3 and TRBJ2-7, with 7 bases lining up with TRBD1. J lost 0 bases, V lost 2 bases, and 4 bases had no gene match. Germline CDR1 and CDR2: SGHTA and FQGTGA. This CDR3 is 15 amino acids long. The CDR3 sequence is CASSLLGDSSYEQYF. CDR3 DNA: TGTGCCAGCAGCTTATTGGGGGACAGCTCCTACGAGCAGTACTTC.

The gene calls are TRBV6-6 and TRBJ2-5; 9 bases are shared with TRBD1. The CDR3 has 14 amino acids. The junction had 5 bases not matched to a gene; V was cut back by 3 bases and J by 6 bases. Germline CDR1 is MNHNY and CDR2 is SVGAGI (reference sequence). CDR3 sequence: CASSYQGQGKTQYF. CDR3 DNA sequence: TGTGCCAGCAGTTATCAGGGACAGGGAAAGACCCAGTACTTC.

This clone was observed a handful of times. The CDR3 loop is CASSARAGKQYF. The DNA of the CDR3 is TGTGCCAGCAGTGCCCGGGCGGGAAAGCAGTATTTT. J is TRBJ2-3 and V is TRBV27; a possible D gene is TRBD2 (6 bases). The CDR3 has 12 residues. Germline V gene sequence: CDR1 MNHEY, CDR2 SMNVEV (reference sequence). Trimming left V 5 bases short and J 11 bases short, with 14 bases between.

The V and J genes are TRBV29-1 and TRBJ2-3; 9 nucleotides line up with TRBD1. The CDR3 loop spans 16 amino acids. Germline trimming cut 6 bases from V and 4 bases from J; bases unmatched to any gene: 14. Germline V gives CDR1 SQVTM, CDR2 ANQGSEA. The CDR3 nucleotides read TGCAGCGTCAGCCCCCCGGGACAGGGTAGGGCAGATACGCAGTATTTT. Amino acids: CSVSPPGQGRADTQYF.

This chain joins TRBV28 and TRBJ2-7; 8 bases fit TRBD2. Unmatched junction bases numbered 9, after V lost 1 base and J lost 4 bases. The V gene's germline CDR1 is MDHEN and CDR2 SYDVKM. This CDR3 contains 16 residues. CDR3 coding DNA: TGTGCCAGCAGTTTATTCGTCCGGGAGGGCCGGTACGAGCAGTACTTC. Translating gives CASSLFVREGRYEQYF.

This sequence joins TRBV25-1 and TRBJ1-1, with 7 bases matching TRBD1. CDR1 is MGHDK and CDR2 is SYGVNS in the germline V gene. The CDR3 runs to 15 residues. Unmatched junction bases numbered 8, after V lost 6 bases and J lost 1 base. Here the CDR3 reads CASRALGQPNTEAFF. Written as DNA, the CDR3 is TGTGCCAGCAGGGCACTGGGACAGCCGAACACTGAAGCTTTCTTT.

The CDR3 region is CASSLGGQGLYNEQFF. CDR3 nucleotide sequence: TGTGCCAGCAGTTTAGGGGGACAGGGGTTGTACAATGAGCAGTTCTTC. This chain links TRBV28 with TRBJ2-1; 10 bases fit TRBD1. CDR1 is MDHEN, CDR2 SYDVKM, per germline. The CDR3 contains 16 residues. V was clipped by 2 bases and J by 4 bases; unmatched bases: 5.

The chain links TRBV7-9 to TRBJ1-1, with D possibly TRBD1 on 6 matching bases. Trimming left V 1 base short and J 0 bases short, with 12 bases between. This CDR3 contains 16 residues. The V gene's germline CDR1 is SEHNR and CDR2 FQNEAQ (reference sequence). The CDR3 region has the DNA TGTGCCAGCAGCTTAGTGTTTGGACAGCTGAACACTGAAGCTTTCTTT. Encoded protein: CASSLVFGQLNTEAFF.

J is TRBJ1-2 and V is TRBV6-6; D is uncertain. Trimming removed 6 bases from V and 4 bases from J, with 6 bases in between. The CDR3 extends over 11 amino acids. Germline values: CDR1 MNHNY, CDR2 SVGAGI (reference sequence). Here the CDR3 DNA reads TGTGCCAGCAGCCATGTCTATGGCTACACCTTC. The encoded protein is CASSHVYGYTF.

The chain links TRBV7-9 to TRBJ2-5; 9 bases match TRBD2. The CDR3 is 13 amino acids. With V trimmed by 6 bases and J by 1 base, 0 bases remained unmatched. CDR1 and CDR2 from the germline V gene are SEHNR and FQNEAQ (reference sequence). CDR3 coding DNA: TGTGCCAGCAGGCGGGAGGGCCAAGAGACCCAGTACTTC. This gives the protein CASRREGQETQYF.